Below are 18 T cell receptor beta chains sequenced from a single sample in a study of blood T cell repertoires in COVID-19 (dated by TCRdb to about 2020). Library prep was done by the immunoSEQ multiplex PCR assay. TCRdb took this table from immuneACCESS and kept in-frame rearrangements with V and J called. Such tables lack part of the clones; where checked against another copy, unresolved V genes explain under half of the gap, and the rest is unexplained. The sample profile shows around 230,000 clones; around 80% of them were found once. The biggest ten clones account for 14% to 15% of the sample. Material for sequencing was PBMCs or T cells enriched from blood (not recorded which). The receptors were sampled from a man in his forties or fifties who had recovered from COVID-19.

This chain connects TRBV9 to TRBJ2-3, with 8 bases fitting TRBD1. Germline V CDR1 and CDR2: SGDLS, YYNGEE. V was clipped by 4 bases and J by 4 bases; unmatched bases: 5. The CDR3 length is 14 residues. CDR3 loop: CASSPGGLADTQYF. As DNA, the CDR3 is TGTGCCAGCAGCCCAGGGGGCCTCGCAGATACGCAGTATTTT.

The chain carries TRBV10-1 and TRBJ2-2; D perhaps matches TRBD1 (6 bases). The V gene's germline CDR1 is WNHNN and CDR2 SYGVQD (reference sequence). The CDR3 has 15 amino acids. V lost 4 bases and J lost 0, with 9 bases in between. In DNA, the CDR3 is TGCGCCAGCAGTGGGGACAACGCGAACACCGGGGAGCTGTTTTTT. It is translated as CASSGDNANTGELFF.

The chain uses TRBV11-2 and TRBJ2-7; 8 nucleotides agree with TRBD1. CDR3 length: 14 residues. The junction had 9 bases not matched to a gene; V was cut back by 4 bases and J by 7 bases. Germline CDR1 and CDR2: SGHAT and FQNNGV. Here the CDR3 reads CASSSGQGAREQYF. In DNA form, the CDR3 reads TGTGCCAGCAGCTCCGGACAGGGCGCGAGGGAGCAGTACTTC.

Remarks on this clone: Its ends do not fully match the called genes, so a read error is possible. The rearrangement uses TRBV7-8 and TRBJ1-1, with D possibly TRBD1 on 5 matching bases. CDR1 and CDR2 (germline): SGHVS, FQNEAQ. This CDR3 is built from 17 residues. CDR3 DNA: TGTGCCAGCACCTTAATGAATATCGGGCAGGGAACCACTGAAGCTTTCTTT. It yields the protein CASTLMNIGQGTTEAFF.

The rearrangement uses TRBV11-2 and TRBJ1-1; 9 nucleotides agree with TRBD1. Trimming took 4 bases from V and 7 from J; bases not matched to a gene: 4. There are 13 residues in the CDR3. CDR1 is SGHAT, CDR2 FQNNGV, per germline. The CDR3 loop reads CASSSRQGGEAFF. In DNA, the CDR3 is TGTGCCAGCAGCTCTAGACAGGGGGGTGAAGCTTTCTTT.

This clone was observed a single time. V gene TRBV18 combines with J gene TRBJ1-4, with D maybe TRBD1 (5 bases). Germline assignment: CDR1 KGHSH and CDR2 LQKENI. CDR3 length: 15 amino acids. The V gene lost 0 bases and the J gene lost 4 bases, with 9 bases spanning the gap. This chain's CDR3 is CASSPPAGDNEKLFF. Here the CDR3 DNA reads TGTGCCAGCTCACCACCGGCGGGGGATAATGAAAAACTGTTTTTT. Full variable domain (rest looked up from reference TRBV18 and TRBJ1-4): NAGVMQNPRHLVRRRGQEARLRCSPMKGHSHVYWYRQLPEEGLKFMVYLQKENIIDESGMPKERFSAEFPKEGPSILRIQQVVRGDSAAYFCASSPPAGDNEKLFFGSGTQLSVL.

The chain employs TRBV5-1 and TRBJ1-3, with D unresolved. V was cut by 4 bases and J by 0 bases, with 17 bases left in between. Germline V gene data show CDR1 as SGHRS and CDR2 as YFSETQ. This CDR3 has 17 residues. CDR3 region: CASSPRAAQSSGNTIYF. CDR3 in DNA: TGCGCCAGCAGCCCGAGGGCAGCCCAGAGCTCTGGAAACACCATATATTTT.

V is TRBV30 and J is TRBJ1-1; D call uncertain. The CDR3 is made up of 13 amino acids. The V and J ends lost 0 bases and 8 bases respectively, with 13 bases between them. Germline V gene lookup returns CDR1 GTSNPN and CDR2 SVGIG (reference sequence). The CDR3 loop is CAWSVTNPVEAFF. CDR3 DNA: TGTGCCTGGAGTGTGACAAACCCTGTGGAAGCTTTCTTT.

This rearrangement joins TRBV9 to TRBJ1-1; no clear D. Germline lookup yields CDR1 SGDLS and CDR2 YYNGEE. CDR3 length: 12 amino acids. V was trimmed by 5 bases and J by 5 bases, leaving 10 bases between them. CDR3 loop: CASSRGLTEAFF. The CDR3, as DNA: TGTGCCAGCAGTCGAGGTTTGACTGAAGCTTTCTTT. Drawing the rest from reference TRBV9 and TRBJ1-1, the complete variable domain is DSGVTQTPKHLITATGQRVTLRCSPRSGDLSVYWYQQSLDQGLQFLIQYYNGEERAKGNILERFSAQQFPDLHSELNLSSLELGDSALYFCASSRGLTEAFFGQGTRLTVV.

The chain uses TRBV5-1 and TRBJ2-2; TRBD1 aligns across 8 bases. V trimming: 0 bases; J trimming: 7 bases; junction bases outside the gene matches: 2. This CDR3 is built from 14 residues. Germline CDR1 and CDR2: SGHRS and YFSETQ. CDR3 sequence: CASSLGTGFGELFF. DNA of the CDR3: TGCGCCAGCAGCTTGGGGACAGGGTTCGGGGAGCTGTTTTTT.

The genes are TRBV7-9 and TRBJ1-2, with D possibly matching TRBD1 (5 bases). The germline V gene encodes CDR1 SEHNR and CDR2 FQNEAQ (reference sequence). With 5 bases removed from V and 4 bases from J, the gap between germline ends came to 11 bases. This CDR3 contains 13 residues. In DNA form, the CDR3 reads TGTGCCAGCAGCCTCAGGGCTGGCTATGGCTACACCTTC. Translated, it gives CASSLRAGYGYTF.

In its sample, this clone was seen a few times. This chain uses TRBV5-1 with TRBJ2-7; TRBD1 aligns across 10 bases. The CDR3 totals 14 residues. Looked up from germline, CDR1 is SGHRS and CDR2 is YFSETQ. V lost 5 bases to trimming and J lost 7 bases; unmatched junction nucleotides: 9. The CDR3 here is CASSIADRGQEQYF. DNA for the CDR3: TGCGCCAGCAGTATTGCCGACAGGGGGCAAGAGCAGTACTTC.

The rearrangement links TRBV6-5 to TRBJ1-5, with D perhaps TRBD1 (5 bases). V was shortened by 11 bases and J by 0 bases, with 14 bases between the two germline ends. Germline-derived CDR1 and CDR2 are MNHEY and SVGAGI. The CDR3 totals 14 residues. The CDR3 sequence: CAGDPGLSNQPQHF. The CDR3 DNA follows: TGTGCCGGGGACCCGGGACTTAGCAATCAGCCCCAGCATTTT.

The chain has TRBV5-1 and TRBJ1-4; 11 bases are a match to TRBD1. CDR1 and CDR2 (germline): SGHRS, YFSETQ. The CDR3 covers 15 residues. Trimming took 4 bases from V and 5 from J; bases not matched to a gene: 4. CDR3 nucleotide sequence: TGCGCCAGCAGCGGACAGGGGGCCGTCAATGAAAAACTGTTTTTT. It is translated as CASSGQGAVNEKLFF. The complete variable domain, with remaining parts taken from reference TRBV5-1 and TRBJ1-4, reads KAGVTQTPRYLIKTRGQQVTLSCSPISGHRSVSWYQQTPGQGLQFLFEYFSETQRNKGNFPGRFSGRQFSNSRSEMNVSTLELGDSALYLCASSGQGAVNEKLFFGSGTQLSVL.

There are a few counts of this clone. The J gene is TRBJ2-2, the V gene TRBV7-9; maybe TRBD2 (5 bases). Germline-derived CDR1 and CDR2 are SEHNR and FQNEAQ (reference sequence). The CDR3 is 13 amino acids. The germline V and J ends were trimmed by 2 bases and 6 bases, with 7 bases remaining between them. CDR3 DNA: TGTGCCAGCAGCTTACTAGCCTCCGGGGAGCTGTTTTTT. Protein: CASSLLASGELFF.

The chain uses TRBV6-5 and TRBJ1-2, with TRBD1 as a possible D gene (5 bases). This CDR3 region has 14 residues. Trimming took 2 bases from V and 6 from J, leaving 13 bases between them. Germline V gene data show CDR1 as MNHEY and CDR2 as SVGAGI. The CDR3 sequence: CASSYRGSMNGYTF. CDR3 coding DNA: TGTGCCAGCAGTTACAGGGGTTCGATGAATGGCTACACCTTC.

This sequence joins TRBV5-5 and TRBJ2-7, with 8 bases fitting TRBD2. The CDR3 runs 16 residues. V gave up 4 bases and J gave up 6 bases; unmatched junction bases: 15. The germline CDR1 and CDR2 sequences are SGHKS and YYEKEE (reference sequence). This chain's CDR3 is CASSPKAAGGAPEQYF. As DNA, the CDR3 is TGTGCCAGCAGCCCAAAGGCGGCGGGGGGCGCACCCGAGCAGTACTTC.

This clone was seen only once. The J gene is TRBJ2-7, the V gene TRBV2, with 12 positions matching TRBD2. The CDR3 runs 14 residues. CDR1 and CDR2 (germline): SNHLY, FYNNEI. V dropped 3 bases and J dropped 7; count of bases not matched to a gene: 4. CDR3 protein: CASSDQLAGGEQYF. CDR3 in DNA: TGTGCCAGCAGTGACCAACTAGCGGGAGGAGAGCAGTACTTC.